The rows below give T cell receptor beta chains drawn from one sample of a study of CD8 T cells in ankylosing spondylitis. TCRdb re-called the 5' RACE reads with MiXCR, one entry per CDR3 protein. The table has a few hundred thousand distinct CDR3 sequences, more than 20% seen once; the top ten hold approximately 15%. The sample taken for sequencing was blood, either unsorted or a sorted T cell fraction (not recorded which). These receptors all come from a male donor with ankylosing spondylitis. Both conserved end residues are part of each CDR3. Some rows have no size entry. The others give once, few or many, or a class for an expanded clone.

clone_size j_call v_call cdr3_aa
- TRBJ1-3 TRBV5-6 CASSLIHGSSGNTIYF
few TRBJ2-7 TRBV5-1 CASSLTTGSYEQYF
many TRBJ2-1 TRBV5-1 CASSLSGGYEQFF
many TRBJ2-3 TRBV29-1 CSERLGDTQYF
- TRBJ2-7 TRBV27 CASRQMDSLRHEQYF
many TRBJ1-4 TRBV4-3 CASSQEGSVNGEKLFF
few TRBJ2-1 TRBV5-1 CASSEQPSASSYNEQFF
- TRBJ1-4 TRBV29-1 CSADRGNEKLFF
- TRBJ1-1 TRBV28 CASSSAAGGGYTEAFF
- TRBJ1-5 TRBV5-1 CASSLDGITSQPQHF
few TRBJ2-5 TRBV20-1 CSAIPTQETQYF
- TRBJ2-7 TRBV10-3 CAISGGQGTYEQYF
- TRBJ2-1 TRBV5-1 CASTATPNNEQFF
few TRBJ2-7 TRBV25-1 CASSELGAQSSYEQYF
many TRBJ2-1 TRBV7-3 CASSAGPDNEQFF
- TRBJ2-1 TRBV10-3 CAINKGASHPYNEQFF
many TRBJ2-3 TRBV7-9 CASSSITDTQYF
- TRBJ2-1 TRBV5-1 CASSSPGRGPNEQFF
- TRBJ2-3 TRBV5-1 CASSLGDRDTDTQYF
- TRBJ2-7 TRBV23-1 CASSQWNRGPYEQYF
- TRBJ1-1 TRBV29-1 CSVGGVLNTEAFF
- TRBJ1-4 TRBV5-1 CASSLGVAGTGNEKLFF
few TRBJ2-7 TRBV12-3/TRBV12-4 CASSPEGLVQGEQYF
- TRBJ2-7 TRBV7-2 CASSLGTARSYEQYF
- TRBJ1-2 TRBV12-3/TRBV12-4 CASSERDYGYTF
few TRBJ2-2 TRBV28 CASYRRPNTGELFF
- TRBJ2-2 TRBV7-8 CASSPSGSGTGELFF
- TRBJ2-7 TRBV5-1 CASTEQGGSTYEQYF
few TRBJ2-1 TRBV11-2 CASSLSGRAMNEQFF
- TRBJ2-5 TRBV5-1 CASSMSETQYF
- TRBJ2-1 TRBV6-1 CASSRQGVYNEQFF
few TRBJ2-1 TRBV20-1 CSAISPSGFYNEQFF
once TRBJ2-5 TRBV29-1 CSVFSGAVETQYF
few TRBJ2-7 TRBV5-1 CASRFTGTSGSEQYF
- TRBJ2-7 TRBV5-1 CASSLTGSSYEQYF
- TRBJ2-7 TRBV27 CASRGQGRPYEQYF
many TRBJ1-5 TRBV7-6 CASSLDIAQPQHF
- TRBJ2-1 TRBV20-1 CSARAPGLAGVHEQFF
few TRBJ2-2 TRBV5-1 CASRFAGVGGELFF
- TRBJ2-1 TRBV30 CAWSGGLAGAGRNEQFF
- TRBJ2-1 TRBV10-3 CAISEGRTGTYNEQFF
- TRBJ2-7 TRBV5-1 CASSLGQGGRKQYF